This T cell receptor beta chain was recovered during a study of T cells in Graves' hyperthyroidism and ophthalmopathy. Details on this clonotype: Its antigen is undetermined.

Study-wide findings and caveats: Blood also carried most thyroid clonotypes expanded above 0.001.

Germline values: CDR1 MDHEN, CDR2 SYDVKM. The CDR3 extends over 13 amino acids. V was pared by 5 bases and J by 3 bases, with 11 bases between. Graves' hyperthyroidism was deemed stable absent ophthalmopathy progression within 18 months. Not enrolled were patients with uncontrolled infection, other autoimmune disease, pregnancy or lactation. RNA transcripts were the template for amplifying TCR beta CDR3 regions. The HTBI set primed first-round TCR CDR3 RT-PCR. TCRdb re-derived calls from the multiplex PCR reads in MiXCR, one entry per CDR3 protein. The table has a few hundred thousand distinct CDR3 sequences, approximately 14% seen once.

J is TRBJ2-7 and V is TRBV28, with D maybe TRBD1 (6 bases). The specimen was blood. This TCR was recovered from a woman aged 30 to 39 with Graves' hyperthyroidism. This CDR3 is CASSETGFYEQYF. The CDR3 DNA is TGTGCCAGCAGTGAGACAGGATTCTACGAGCAGTACTTC.